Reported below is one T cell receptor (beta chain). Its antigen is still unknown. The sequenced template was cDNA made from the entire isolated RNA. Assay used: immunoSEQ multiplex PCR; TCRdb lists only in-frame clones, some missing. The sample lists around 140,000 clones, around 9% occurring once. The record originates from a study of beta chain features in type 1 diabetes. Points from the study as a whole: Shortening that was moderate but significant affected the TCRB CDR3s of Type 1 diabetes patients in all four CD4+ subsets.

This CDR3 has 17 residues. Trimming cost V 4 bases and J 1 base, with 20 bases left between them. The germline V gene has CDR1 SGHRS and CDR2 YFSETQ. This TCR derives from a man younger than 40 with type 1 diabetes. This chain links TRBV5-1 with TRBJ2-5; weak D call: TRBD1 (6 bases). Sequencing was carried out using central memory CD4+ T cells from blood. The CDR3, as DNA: TGCGCCAGCAGCGGGGGCCTTTTTGCGTCAGTCCAAGAGACCCAGTACTTC. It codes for CASSGGLFASVQETQYF.